The 2 T cell receptor beta chains given below trace back to one sample, sequenced in a study of T cell responses to AZD1222 COVID-19 vaccine. Clones were sequenced by immunoSEQ multiplex PCR, and TCRdb holds only the in-frame ones, with some missing. The sample lists around 94,000 clones, about 88% seen once, with 15% to 20% in the top ten. This material consisted of peripheral blood, taken on day 0 of AZD1222 vaccination. All receptors derive from an adult in good health.

The chain joins TRBV7-9 to TRBJ2-5, with D maybe TRBD1 (7 bases). Trimming took off 4 bases at V and 10 bases at J, with 16 bases between the two ends. Germline lookup yields CDR1 SEHNR and CDR2 FQNEAQ (reference sequence). This CDR3 region has 13 residues. This chain's CDR3 is CASSWGDSSSQYF. DNA for the CDR3: TGTGCCAGCAGCTGGGGGGACAGTTCGAGCCAGTACTTC.

The chain has TRBV6-6 and TRBJ2-7; TRBD2 might be the D (6 bases). Germline V gives CDR1 MNHNY, CDR2 SVGAGI (reference sequence). The CDR3 has 14 residues. V was shortened by 0 bases and J by 0 bases, with 6 bases between the two germline ends. The CDR3 protein is CASSYSGGSYEQYF. The CDR3 region has the DNA TGTGCCAGCAGTTACTCGGGGGGCTCCTACGAGCAGTACTTC.